The rows below give T cell receptor beta chains drawn from one sample of a study of regulatory T cells in long-lasting Graves disease. TCRdb passed the multiplex PCR reads through MiXCR, listing each CDR3 protein once. The sample consists of roughly 500,000 distinct CDR3 sequences, roughly 13% of them appearing once. The sample also formed part of further work on T cells in Graves' hyperthyroidism and ophthalmopathy.

This specimen was peripheral blood mononuclear cells (PBMCs), taken at new diagnosis, from a patient treated with antithyroid drugs. The receptors come from a man under 40 with Graves disease. Each CDR3 is given with its conserved first and last residue. D genes are given only for firm matches. Size is stated for part of the rows, as once, few or many counts, or as a class when the clone is expanded.

TRBD2	TRBV24-1	many	TRBJ2-5	CATSDTTLAGSRETQYF	TGTGCCACCAGTGATACAACCTTAGCGGGATCTCGAGAGACCCAGTACTTC
-	TRBV20-1	few	TRBJ2-7	CSARGGSLSSYEQYF	TGCAGTGCTAGAGGGGGGAGTCTAAGCTCCTACGAGCAGTACTTC
-	TRBV29-1	many	TRBJ1-1	CSVGGFGTEAFF	TGCAGCGTTGGGGGGTTCGGCACTGAAGCTTTCTTT
-	TRBV15	-	TRBJ2-7	CATSRDPSSEQYF	TGTGCCACCAGCAGAGACCCCAGTAGCGAGCAGTACTTC
-	TRBV9	-	TRBJ1-5	CASSVSEYNQPQHF	TGTGCCAGCAGCGTCAGTGAATACAATCAGCCCCAGCATTTT
-	TRBV5-4	-	TRBJ1-1	CASSTRTFVNTEAFF	TGTGCCAGCAGCACCCGGACATTTGTGAACACTGAAGCTTTCTTT
TRBD2	TRBV19	many	TRBJ2-7	CASSIPGLAGTYEQYF	TGTGCCAGTAGTATACCTGGACTAGCGGGAACCTACGAGCAGTACTTC
-	TRBV3-1	few	TRBJ1-3	CASSQDHPNQGAIYF	TGTGCCAGCAGCCAAGATCACCCCAATCAGGGTGCCATATATTTT
-	TRBV5-4	-	TRBJ1-1	CASRGLGTEAFF	TGTGCCAGCAGGGGGTTGGGCACTGAAGCTTTCTTT
TRBD1	TRBV5-1	few	TRBJ2-2	CASSYTGGLNTGELFF	TGCGCCAGCAGCTATACAGGGGGCTTAAACACCGGGGAGCTGTTTTTT
TRBD1	TRBV28	many	TRBJ2-7	CASTATGGIYEQYF	TGTGCCAGCACCGCGACAGGGGGCATATACGAGCAGTACTTC
TRBD1	TRBV12-3/TRBV12-4	many	TRBJ2-1	CASSPPPGQGKREQFF	TGTGCCAGCAGTCCCCCTCCGGGACAGGGTAAGAGGGAGCAGTTCTTC
TRBD2	TRBV29-1	-	TRBJ2-2	CSVEGGSGNTVELFF	TGCAGCGTTGAAGGTGGTAGCGGGAACACCGTGGAGCTGTTTTTT
TRBD2	TRBV7-3	-	TRBJ2-1	CASNYSGGRSGEQFF	TGTGCCAGCAACTACAGCGGGGGGAGGTCGGGTGAGCAGTTCTTC
TRBD2	TRBV5-1	many	TRBJ2-1	CASSPGVTSGWNGNEQFF	TGCGCCAGCAGCCCTGGAGTTACTAGCGGGTGGAACGGCAATGAGCAGTTCTTC
-	TRBV7-9	few	TRBJ1-6	CASTPHNSPLHF	TGTGCCAGCACCCCACATAATTCACCCCTCCACTTT
-	TRBV3-1	-	TRBJ2-7	CASSLASERYF	TGTGCCAGCAGCCTCGCTAGCGAGCGGTACTTC
-	TRBV11-2	many	TRBJ1-1	CASSSVGGASGREAFF	TGTGCCAGCAGCTCCGTCGGAGGAGCTTCAGGTCGTGAAGCTTTCTTT
-	TRBV20-1	many	TRBJ2-5	CSARVQETQYF	TGCAGTGCTCGGGTCCAAGAGACCCAGTACTTC
-	TRBV12-3/TRBV12-4	many	TRBJ1-2	CASSPVQVYGYTF	TGTGCCAGCAGCCCGGTCCAGGTCTATGGCTACACCTTC
-	TRBV27	many	TRBJ2-5	CASRKETQYF	TGTGCCAGCAGGAAAGAGACCCAGTACTTC
-	TRBV12-3/TRBV12-4	-	TRBJ1-2	CASSLSGVTIYGYTF	TGTGCTAGCAGTTTATCAGGGGTTACCATCTATGGCTACACCTTC
-	TRBV14	many	TRBJ2-7	CASSQEYSPYEQYF	TGTGCCAGCAGCCAAGAATACAGCCCCTACGAGCAGTACTTC
TRBD1	TRBV19	-	TRBJ1-1	CASSIHRGEFGAFF	TGTGCCAGTAGTATCCACAGGGGGGAGTTTGGAGCTTTCTTT
TRBD1	TRBV18	-	TRBJ2-5	CASSPQGQGRETQYF	TGTGCCAGCTCACCACAGGGACAGGGTCGAGAGACCCAGTACTTC
TRBD1	TRBV7-2	many	TRBJ2-5	CASSSYAGTGGETQYF	TGTGCCAGCAGCTCATATGCCGGGACAGGGGGGGAGACCCAGTACTTC
-	TRBV24-1	-	TRBJ2-7	CATSDLRIPYEQYF	TGTGCCACCAGTGATTTGCGGATCCCCTACGAGCAGTACTTC
TRBD2	TRBV6-1	many	TRBJ2-3	CASSPSTSGADTQYF	TGTGCCAGCAGTCCCTCGACTAGCGGCGCAGATACGCAGTATTTT
TRBD1	TRBV2	many	TRBJ2-7	CASSLSGQAGYEQYF	TGTGCCAGCAGCCTTTCTGGACAGGCAGGGTACGAGCAGTACTTC
-	TRBV12-3/TRBV12-4	many	TRBJ2-5	CASSVRETQYF	TGTGCCAGCAGCGTCAGAGAGACCCAGTACTTC
-	TRBV6-1	few	TRBJ2-2	CASIQAGGKGGTGELFF	TGTGCCAGCATTCAAGCCGGGGGTAAAGGAGGCACCGGGGAGCTGTTTTTT
-	TRBV5-1	many	TRBJ1-2	CASSLNLQGGYGYTF	TGCGCCAGCAGCTTGAACCTACAGGGCGGATATGGCTACACCTTC
-	TRBV28	many	TRBJ1-1	CASSLGLSGSTEAFF	TGTGCCAGCAGTTTAGGGCTTTCCGGGTCCACTGAAGCTTTCTTT
TRBD1	TRBV27	many	TRBJ1-2	CASKKRQGDYGYTF	TGTGCCAGCAAAAAAAGACAGGGGGACTATGGCTACACCTTC
TRBD2	TRBV18	-	TRBJ2-4	CASSPVIAGGSENIQYF	TGTGCCAGCTCACCAGTAATAGCGGGAGGATCGGAAAACATTCAGTACTTC
-	TRBV25-1	-	TRBJ2-7	CASSEFVEQYF	TGTGCCAGCAGTGAATTTGTGGAGCAGTACTTC
TRBD2	TRBV29-1	many	TRBJ2-1	CSVDPFGRDEQFF	TGCAGCGTCGACCCTTTTGGGAGGGATGAGCAGTTCTTC
-	TRBV5-1	-	TRBJ2-2	CASSSTGELFFGELFF	-
TRBD1	TRBV7-9	-	TRBJ1-1	CASSPPLRQGNTEAFF	TGTGCCAGCAGCCCACCACTTAGACAGGGAAACACTGAAGCTTTCTTT
-	TRBV12-3/TRBV12-4	many	TRBJ2-1	CASSLLRREQGNEQFF	TGTGCCAGTAGTTTATTAAGGCGGGAACAAGGCAATGAGCAGTTCTTC
-	TRBV2	many	TRBJ1-1	CASSDWQLNTEAFF	TGTGCCAGCAGTGACTGGCAGTTGAACACTGAAGCTTTCTTT
TRBD2	TRBV3-1	many	TRBJ2-3	CASSRGLARTDTQYF	TGTGCCAGCAGCCGCGGACTAGCCCGCACAGATACGCAGTATTTT
TRBD2	TRBV20-1	-	TRBJ2-3	CSARARGLAGDTQYF	TGCAGTGCTAGAGCTCGGGGACTAGCGGGAGATACGCAGTATTTT
TRBD2	TRBV19	few	TRBJ2-1	CASSLGLAGRNEQFF	TGTGCCAGTAGTCTGGGACTAGCGGGGAGGAATGAGCAGTTCTTC
-	TRBV5-1	many	TRBJ1-1	CASSGRGSGTEAFF	TGCGCCAGCAGCGGGCGGGGTTCTGGCACTGAAGCTTTCTTT
-	TRBV20-1	many	TRBJ2-1	CSAFTRDSYNEQFF	TGCAGTGCTTTTACCAGAGATAGCTACAATGAGCAGTTCTTC
-	TRBV29-1	many	TRBJ2-5	CSGGRNQETQYF	TGCAGCGGAGGGAGGAACCAAGAGACCCAGTACTTC
-	TRBV3-1	-	TRBJ1-5	CASSQGRRPLSEQPQHF	TGTGCCAGCAGCCAAGGGCGGCGGCCCTTATCTGAGCAGCCCCAGCATTTT
-	TRBV20-1	-	TRBJ2-5	CSATRKETQYF	TGCAGTGCTACTAGAAAGGAGACCCAGTACTTC
-	TRBV20-1	many	TRBJ2-1	CSAASGKGGDEQFF	TGCAGTGCCGCGAGCGGGAAGGGGGGGGATGAGCAGTTCTTC
-	TRBV5-1	few	TRBJ2-1	CASSLAVLVGNEQFF	TGCGCCAGCAGCTTGGCCGTCCTAGTGGGGAATGAGCAGTTCTTC
TRBD2	TRBV5-5	many	TRBJ2-1	CASSPYPGLAGLDEQFF	TGTGCCAGCAGCCCTTACCCGGGACTAGCGGGATTGGATGAGCAGTTCTTC
-	TRBV12-3/TRBV12-4	many	TRBJ1-2	CASSKRADGYTF	TGTGCCAGCAGTAAGAGGGCGGACGGCTACACCTTC